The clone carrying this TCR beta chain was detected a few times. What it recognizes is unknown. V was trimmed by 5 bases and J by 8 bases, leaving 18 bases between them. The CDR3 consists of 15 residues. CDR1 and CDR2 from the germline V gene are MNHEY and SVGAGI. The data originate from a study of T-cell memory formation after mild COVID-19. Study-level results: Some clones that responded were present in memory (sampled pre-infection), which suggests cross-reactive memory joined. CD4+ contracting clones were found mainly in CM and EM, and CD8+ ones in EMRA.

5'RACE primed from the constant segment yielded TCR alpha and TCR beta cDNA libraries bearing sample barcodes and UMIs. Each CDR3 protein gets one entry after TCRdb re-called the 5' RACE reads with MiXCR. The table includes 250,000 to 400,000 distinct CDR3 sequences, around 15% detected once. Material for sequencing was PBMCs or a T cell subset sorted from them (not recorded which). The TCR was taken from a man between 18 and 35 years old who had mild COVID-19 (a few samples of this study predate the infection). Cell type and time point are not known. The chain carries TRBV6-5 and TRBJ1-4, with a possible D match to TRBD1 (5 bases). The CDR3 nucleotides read TGTGCCAGCAGTCGGAACGGGAGAAGGGGCGAAAAACTGTTTTTT. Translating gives CASSRNGRRGEKLFF.